A single sample gave rise to the 20 T cell receptor beta chains below, sequenced in a study of identical twins. TCRdb reprocessed the 5' RACE reads with MiXCR, giving one entry per CDR3 protein. The sample lists roughly 250,000 distinct CDR3 sequences, 11% to 15% occurring once. The specimen sequenced was memory (CD45RO+) T cells sorted from blood. These receptors were taken from a woman aged 18-29 years in good health.

This chain connects TRBV27 to TRBJ2-7; D may be TRBD1 (5 bases). The length of the CDR3 is 14 residues. From germline, CDR1 is MNHEY and CDR2 SMNVEV (reference sequence). Trimming shortened V by 7 bases and J by 3 bases, and 16 bases separated the two germline ends. The chain's CDR3 is CASKDRQLGYEQYF. The CDR3 nucleotides read TGTGCCAGCAAAGATCGACAGCTAGGCTACGAGCAGTACTTC.

This chain joins TRBV7-3 and TRBJ2-5, with TRBD2 as a possible D gene (5 bases). The V gene's germline CDR1 is SGHTA and CDR2 FQGTGA. V lost 1 base to trimming and J lost 4 bases, with 10 bases between them. The CDR3 loop spans 14 amino acids. CDR3 sequence reads: CASSLSGQPETQYF. The CDR3 DNA follows: TGTGCCAGCAGCTTAAGCGGGCAACCAGAGACCCAGTACTTC.

A few counts support this clonotype. The chain has TRBV11-3 and TRBJ1-1; D unresolved. Looked up from germline, CDR1 is SGHNT and CDR2 is YENEEA. The CDR3 totals 14 residues. V lost 0 bases and J 1 base, leaving 6 bases between the germline ends. The CDR3 nucleotides are TGTGCCAGCAGCTTAGACGGGCCGAACACTGAAGCTTTCTTT. It yields the protein CASSLDGPNTEAFF.

In this sample, this clonotype turned up many times. The V and J genes are TRBV12-3 or TRBV12-4 and TRBJ2-2; 7 bases match TRBD1. This CDR3 is 14 amino acids long. V was clipped by 3 bases and J by 7 bases; unmatched bases: 5. In DNA, the CDR3 is TGTGCCAGCAGTTTGGGACAGCACCTCGGGGAGCTGTTTTTT. It yields the protein CASSLGQHLGELFF.

The chain links TRBV28 to TRBJ1-2; D is undetermined. The CDR3 is 13 residues long. CDR1 is MDHEN and CDR2 is SYDVKM in the germline V gene. The V gene lost 3 bases and the J gene lost 8 bases, with 13 bases spanning the gap. The CDR3 here is CASSLPAQGGYTF. The CDR3 DNA sequence: TGTGCCAGCAGTTTGCCCGCTCAAGGAGGCTACACCTTC.

The table lists this clonotype with a few counts. This chain uses TRBV11-2 with TRBJ2-1; D gene uncertain. Germline V gene lookup returns CDR1 SGHAT and CDR2 FQNNGV. Trimming stripped 1 base from V and 10 bases from J, with 14 bases between. There are 14 residues in the CDR3. The CDR3, as DNA: TGTGCCAGCAGCTTAGCGTCGGGCTCCCAGGAGCAGTTCTTC. Protein sequence: CASSLASGSQEQFF.

In this sample, this clonotype turned up a few times. The chain carries TRBV6-2 or TRBV6-3 and TRBJ2-7; TRBD2 aligns across 7 bases. Germline V gene lookup returns CDR1 MNHEY and CDR2 SVGEGT. The CDR3 runs to 13 residues. Trimming removed 5 bases from V and 5 bases from J; junction bases left unmatched: 6. The CDR3, as DNA: TGTGCCAGCAGTGGACTAGTGGAGGACGAGCAGTACTTC. Translation: CASSGLVEDEQYF.

The gene calls are TRBV5-4 and TRBJ2-5, with D unresolved. The CDR3 spans 15 residues. The V end lost 0 bases, the J end lost 3 bases, and 12 bases lay between the germline ends. Germline values: CDR1 SGHNT, CDR2 YYREEE (reference sequence). The CDR3 nucleotides are TGTGCCAGCAGCTTGGACGGGCGGAAGGAAGAGACCCAGTACTTC. Translation: CASSLDGRKEETQYF. Drawing the rest from reference TRBV5-4 and TRBJ2-5, the complete variable domain is ETGVTQSPTHLIKTRGQQVTLRCSSQSGHNTVSWYQQALGQGPQFIFQYYREEENGRGNFPPRFSGLQFPNYSSELNVNALELDDSALYLCASSLDGRKEETQYFGPGTRLLVL.

V gene TRBV18 combines with J gene TRBJ2-2, with 7 bases that match TRBD2. This CDR3 comprises 15 residues. The V gene's germline CDR1 is KGHSH and CDR2 LQKENI. V was pared by 6 bases and J by 4 bases, with 8 bases of the junction left unmatched. The CDR3 loop reads CASSVTGGATGELFF. The CDR3 coding sequence is TGTGCCAGCTCGGTGACGGGAGGTGCCACCGGGGAGCTGTTTTTT.

This clonotype was counted only a few times. The chain uses TRBV4-3 and TRBJ1-5; 10 nucleotides match TRBD1. Trimming at V came to 1 base and at J to 5 bases, leaving 2 bases not matched to a gene. The CDR3 spans 15 residues. Germline V gives CDR1 LGHNA, CDR2 YSLEER. CDR3 protein: CASSQGTGGHQPQHF. As DNA, the CDR3 is TGCGCCAGCAGCCAAGGGACAGGGGGTCATCAGCCCCAGCATTTT.

The V gene is TRBV13, the J gene TRBJ2-3; tentative D call: TRBD2 (5 bases). Germline V gene sequence: CDR1 PRHDT, CDR2 FYEKMQ (reference sequence). V gave up 0 bases and J gave up 2 bases, with 12 bases separating them. The CDR3 is 16 amino acids. The CDR3 bases are TGTGCCAGCAGCTTAGGGAGGGCAGACTTCACAGATACGCAGTATTTT. Its protein product is CASSLGRADFTDTQYF.

This clonotype was detected a few times. The V call is TRBV20-1, the J call TRBJ2-7; TRBD1 or TRBD2 may be the D gene (5 bases each). This CDR3 has 17 residues. Trimming removed 0 bases from V and 0 bases from J, with 18 bases in between. Per germline, CDR1 DFQATT and CDR2 SNEGSKA (reference sequence). The CDR3 DNA sequence: TGCAGTGCTAGAGATGATGCCGGGGCCGGACGCTCCTACGAGCAGTACTTC. It specifies CSARDDAGAGRSYEQYF.

The rearrangement joins TRBV28 to TRBJ2-3, with TRBD1 as a possible D gene (6 bases). V lost 6 bases, J lost 4 bases, and 20 bases lay in between. Germline V CDR1 and CDR2: MDHEN, SYDVKM. The CDR3 contains 16 residues. The CDR3 nucleotides are TGTGCCAGCAGCACGGAACCAGGGGATCCCGCAGATACGCAGTATTTT. Protein: CASSTEPGDPADTQYF.

The chain carries TRBV20-1 and TRBJ2-5; TRBD1 aligns across 8 bases. CDR1 DFQATT and CDR2 SNEGSKA come from the germline V gene (reference sequence). CDR3 length equals 14 residues. V lost 3 bases to trimming and J lost 1 base; unmatched junction nucleotides: 4. CDR3 DNA sequence: TGCAGTGCTAGTGGAGGGACAGGCCAAGAGACCCAGTACTTC. It translates to CSASGGTGQETQYF.

The rearrangement joins TRBV5-1 to TRBJ1-4; no clear D gene. The CDR3 totals 13 residues. The germline V gene encodes CDR1 SGHRS and CDR2 YFSETQ. The V gene lost 3 bases and the J gene lost 7 bases, with 10 bases spanning the gap. CDR3 residues: CASSSGSSEKLFF. Here the CDR3 DNA reads TGCGCCAGCAGCTCGGGGAGCAGTGAAAAACTGTTTTTT.

The chain has TRBV15 and TRBJ1-2; D unresolved. Germline V gene lookup returns CDR1 LNHNV and CDR2 YYDKDF (reference sequence). The CDR3 is made up of 13 amino acids. Trimming cost V 3 bases and J 11 bases, with 16 bases left between them. CDR3 sequence reads: CATSRNTGTSYTF. As DNA, the CDR3 is TGTGCCACCAGCAGGAACACGGGAACGTCTTACACCTTC.

Only a few counts were recorded for this clonotype. V is TRBV29-1 and J is TRBJ2-7; TRBD1 is a possible D gene (6 bases). This CDR3 has 11 residues. The V end lost 6 bases, the J end lost 2 bases, and 8 bases lay between the germline ends. CDR1 SQVTM and CDR2 ANQGSEA come from the germline V gene. In nucleotides, the CDR3 is TGCAGCGTACAGGGTACCTACGAGCAGTACTTC. Residues: CSVQGTYEQYF.

The chain is built from TRBV7-6 and TRBJ1-6; 7 bases agree with TRBD1. The V segment lost 5 bases and the J segment 3 bases; nucleotides outside the gene matches: 4. From germline, CDR1 is SGHVS and CDR2 FNYEAQ. CDR3 length: 15 residues. CDR3 in amino acids: CASSARQGYNSPLHF. CDR3 DNA sequence: TGTGCCAGCAGCGCGAGACAGGGCTATAATTCACCCCTCCACTTT.

This clonotype was observed a few times. This chain joins TRBV6-5 and TRBJ2-1; D uncertain. Germline values: CDR1 MNHEY, CDR2 SVGAGI. Trimming removed 2 bases at V and 1 base at J, with 3 bases between. This CDR3 comprises 13 residues. This CDR3 reads CASSYESYNEQFF. CDR3 nucleotides: TGTGCCAGCAGTTACGAGTCCTACAATGAGCAGTTCTTC.

This clonotype has more than one count but fewer than ten. The chain is built from TRBV12-3 or TRBV12-4 and TRBJ1-1; tentative D call: TRBD1 (6 bases). This CDR3 has 14 residues. With 3 bases removed from V and 6 bases from J, the gap between germline ends came to 14 bases. CDR3 DNA sequence: TGTGCCAGCAGTTTTCGCAGGGGAGTCGCTGAAGCTTTCTTT. Its translation: CASSFRRGVAEAFF.